The clone carrying this TCR beta chain has a handful of counts. The antigen remains unidentified. The source of the sample is a study of identical twins. Notes on the study in general: There was more out-of-frame TCR alpha sharing in monozygotic twins than models estimated. Twins' surplus sharing was weaker for beta out-of-frame sequences.

Unique molecular identifiers were present on cDNA, and template switching added a universal primer site. TCRdb reanalysed the 5' RACE reads using MiXCR and keeps one entry per CDR3 protein. This table holds roughly 200,000 distinct CDR3 sequences, around 8.1% found once. The length of the CDR3 is 12 residues. The V end lost 6 bases, the J end lost 5 bases, and 10 bases lay between the germline ends. Germline CDR1 reads LGHNT; CDR2 reads FRNRAP. This same sample was also taken into another study, of yellow fever vaccine responses in identical twins.

The J gene is TRBJ1-1, the V gene TRBV12-5; the D is unclear. Source material: memory (CD45RO+) T cells sorted from blood. The clonotype originates from a woman aged 18-29 years in good health. The CDR3 is CASGLGVTEAFF. Here the CDR3 DNA reads TGTGCTAGTGGCCTGGGAGTTACTGAAGCTTTCTTT.